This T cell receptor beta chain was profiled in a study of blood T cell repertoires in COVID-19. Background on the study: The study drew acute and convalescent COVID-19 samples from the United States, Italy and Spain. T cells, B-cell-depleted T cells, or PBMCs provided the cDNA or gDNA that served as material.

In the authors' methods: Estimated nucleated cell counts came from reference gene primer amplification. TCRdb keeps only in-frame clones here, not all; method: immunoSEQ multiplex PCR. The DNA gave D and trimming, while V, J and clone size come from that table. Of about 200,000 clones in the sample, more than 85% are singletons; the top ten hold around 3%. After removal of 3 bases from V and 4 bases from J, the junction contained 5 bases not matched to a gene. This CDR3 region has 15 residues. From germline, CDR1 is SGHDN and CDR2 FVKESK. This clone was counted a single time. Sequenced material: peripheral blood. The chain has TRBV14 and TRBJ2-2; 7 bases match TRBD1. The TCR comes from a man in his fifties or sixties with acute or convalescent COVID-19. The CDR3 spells CASSQARGSTGELFF. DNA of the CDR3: TGTGCCAGCAGCCAGGCCAGGGGGAGCACCGGGGAGCTGTTTTTT. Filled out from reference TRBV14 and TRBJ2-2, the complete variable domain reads EAGVTQFPSHSVIEKGQTVTLRCDPISGHDNLYWYRRVMGKEIKFLLHFVKESKQDESGMPNNRFLAERTGGTYSTLKVQPAELEDSGVYFCASSQARGSTGELFFGEGSRLTVL.